This T cell receptor beta chain was captured in a study of early stage breast cancer tumors. The length of the CDR3 is 13 residues. V was pared by 3 bases and J by 5 bases, with 4 bases of the junction left unmatched. CDR1 is GTSNPN, CDR2 SVGIG, per germline (reference sequence). Sequencing used immunoSEQ multiplex PCR; TCRdb keeps in-frame clones, though not all of them. The table shows 39,000 or so clones, with roughly 69% occurring only once. This TCR was sampled from a person in their fifties with breast cancer. The V call is TRBV30, the J call TRBJ2-5, with 9 positions matching TRBD2. The sequenced sample was blood. For the CDR3, the DNA is TGTGCCTGGAGGCGGGAGGGGGGGGAGACCCAGTACTTC. It encodes CAWRREGGETQYF. Drawing the rest from reference TRBV30 and TRBJ2-5, the complete variable domain is SQTIHQWPATLVQPVGSPLSLECTVEGTSNPNLYWYRQAAGRGLQLLFYSVGIGQISSEVPQNLSASRPQDRQFILSSKKLLLSDSGFYLCAWRREGGETQYFGPGTRLLVL.